This TCR beta chain derives from a study of blood T cell repertoires in COVID-19 (dated by TCRdb to the early 2020s). For context, the study as a whole: Collaborator samples came from the United States, Italy and Spain and covered acute and convalescent phases of COVID-19. The material from the prospective study consisted of cDNA or gDNA derived from T cells, B-cell-depleted T cells, or PBMCs. Deeply sampled blood TCRbeta repertoires from subjects exposed to, actively infected with, or recovered from COVID-19 were included in the dataset. The repertoires were released in a freely available public database meant as a resource for research on the immune response to SARS-CoV-2. Samples were obtained from the ongoing ImmuneRACE study (first 160 participants) and from 1,000 to 1,500 subjects provided by 6 global collaborators. Nearly every sample came with metadata listing a de-identified subject ID, COVID-19 status, age in years and sex. Where available, HLA class I and class II types were taken from metadata supplied by the sample provider and were not determined by assay-based typing.

One collaborating source in Seattle enrolled patients while the patients were actively infected and followed the patients over time throughout the course of disease. The collaborating institutions used their own protocols to collect whole blood in K2EDTA tubes. For TCRbeta analysis, collaborator samples were shipped as frozen whole blood, as isolated PBMCs, or as DNA extracted from either sample type. Overall study outcomes, separate from this receptor: Clinical and demographic metadata were provided uncurated, with the amount varying by source and participant.

TCRbeta CDR3 regions were amplified from genomic DNA using the immunoSEQ Assay, a bias-controlled multiplex PCR. The paper's processing steps were these. Within the assay, amplification of reference gene primers was used to estimate how many nucleated cells each sample contained. Sequence reads were collapsed and filtered to measure the absolute abundance of every unique TCRbeta CDR3 rearrangement. Productive Simpson clonality was computed per sample as the square root of Simpson's diversity index over productive rearrangements. Imported from immuneACCESS, the table was reduced by TCRdb to in-frame sequences with V and J called. These copies leave out some clones; in studies compared against another copy, an unresolved V gene accounts for under half, and the cause of the remainder is not known. V, J and clone size are those of that table, while D and trimming were read from the DNA. A total of approximately 47,000 clones appear in this sample, about nine tenths of them only once. Clones ranked in the top ten supply 2.6% of the sample.

Note on this clone: The antigen it binds to is not known. Base quality data are lacking; no much larger clone is found one base away.

Sequences SGHRS (CDR1) and YFSETQ (CDR2) are obtained from the germline V gene. Here V drops 4 bases and J drops 5 bases, and the junction holds 5 bases not matched to any gene. The CDR3 sequence holds 14 residues, the cysteine and phenylalanine included. Only the CDR3 region is kept as DNA, spanning 42 bases read in frame from base 1. This chain joins TRBV5-1 to TRBJ2-2; 7 middle bases align to TRBD1. The source material was peripheral blood. This receptor was identified in an elderly woman with COVID-19, enrolled during active disease. The nucleotide sequence is TGCGCCAGCAGCATGGGACAGAGAACCGGGGAGCTGTTTTTT. Its translation reads: CASSMGQRTGELFF.